Listed below are T cell receptor beta chains from one sample, sequenced in a study of immune cell composition in non-small cell lung cancer. TCRdb's copy holds only in-frame clones and misses some; the assay was immunoSEQ multiplex PCR. The sample holds some 13,000 clones; roughly 70% are singletons and the top ten take roughly an eighth. The source material was lung tumor tissue. These receptors all come from a human donor with non-small cell lung cancer. The CDR3 runs from the conserved cysteine through the conserved F or W. The order of the fields is CDR3 length, J gene, V gene, clone size, D gene, CDR3 protein, CDR3 DNA. D genes are given only for firm matches. Some rows mark clone size as missing; the rest say once, few, many or name a class of expanded clone.

>15|TRBJ2-7|TRBV10-3|NA|TRBD2
CAISESGRGVYEQYF
TGTGCCATCAGTGAGTCGGGGAGGGGAGTCTACGAGCAGTACTTC
>18|TRBJ1-1|TRBV5-4|NA|NA
CASSLGNWGGGMNTEAFF
TGTGCCAGCAGCTTGGGGAATTGGGGGGGTGGGATGAACACTGAAGCTTTCTTT
>14|TRBJ2-1|TRBV7-3|NA|TRBD1
CASSSRRDRGGLFF
TGTGCCAGCAGCTCCCGACGGGACAGGGGTGGTTTGTTCTTC
>14|TRBJ1-2|TRBV2|NA|TRBD1
CASRQGGVEYGYTF
TGTGCCAGCCGACAGGGCGGAGTAGAGTATGGCTACACCTTC
>12|TRBJ2-5|TRBV6-1|NA|NA
CASSEASVTQYF
TGTGCCAGCAGTGAAGCCTCAGTGACCCAGTACTTC
>15|TRBJ2-5|TRBV4-3|NA|TRBD2
CASSRRIAGDETQYF
TGCGCCAGCAGCCGCCGGATAGCGGGAGATGAGACCCAGTACTTC
>13|TRBJ2-7|TRBV19|few|NA
CASSKTGLYEQYF
TGTGCCAGTAGTAAAACGGGTCTCTACGAGCAGTACTTC
>13|TRBJ1-2|TRBV29-1|few|TRBD1
CSVRQGGSNGYTF
TGCAGCGTAAGACAGGGGGGGTCTAATGGCTACACCTTC
>15|TRBJ1-5|TRBV7-6|few|NA
CASSLSNGESQPQHF
TGTGCCAGCAGCTTAAGTAACGGGGAGAGTCAGCCCCAGCATTTT
>13|TRBJ1-5|TRBV11-2|NA|NA
CASSLGVSQPQHF
TGTGCCAGCAGCTTAGGTGTCAGTCAGCCCCAGCATTTT
>14|TRBJ2-5|TRBV4-2|NA|NA
CASSQEADQETQYF
TGTGCCAGCAGCCAAGAGGCAGACCAAGAGACCCAGTACTTC
>17|TRBJ1-6|TRBV4-3|NA|NA
CASSQGGAGVLNSPLHF
TGCGCCAGCAGCCAAGGTGGGGCAGGGGTATTAAATTCACCCCTCCACTTT
>13|TRBJ1-1|TRBV10-3|few|NA
CAISAIGGTEAFF
TGTGCCATCAGCGCGATTGGTGGCACTGAAGCTTTCTTT
>14|TRBJ2-7|TRBV5-1|few|TRBD2
CASSPKIAGGEQYF
TGCGCCAGCAGCCCCAAAATAGCGGGAGGCGAGCAGTACTTC
>13|TRBJ1-1|TRBV6-4|NA|NA
CASSAGARTEAFF
TGTGCCAGCAGTGCAGGGGCGCGTACTGAAGCTTTCTTT
>15|TRBJ2-3|TRBV5-1|NA|TRBD2
CASRGLAGVSDTQYF
TGCGCCAGTAGGGGACTAGCGGGAGTTTCGGATACGCAGTATTTT
>13|TRBJ1-1|TRBV18|NA|NA
CASSLVVNTEAFF
TGTGCCAGCTCATTAGTAGTGAACACTGAAGCTTTCTTT
>16|TRBJ2-6|TRBV9|once|NA
CASSAQAGSGANVLTF
TGTGCCAGCAGCGCCCAAGCAGGGTCTGGGGCCAACGTCCTGACTTTC
>14|TRBJ1-4|TRBV28|NA|NA
CASLPSGGGEKLFF
TGTGCCAGTCTTCCAAGCGGCGGGGGGGAAAAACTGTTTTTT
>19|TRBJ2-3|TRBV7-9|NA|NA
CASSLGVWRDPAKTDTQYF
TGTGCCAGCAGCTTAGGAGTATGGCGGGACCCCGCCAAAACAGATACGCAGTATTTT
>13|TRBJ1-2|TRBV7-9|NA|NA
CASSRTANYGYTF
TGTGCCAGCAGCCGGACAGCGAACTATGGCTACACCTTC
>13|TRBJ1-2|TRBV4-2|few|NA
CASSQGSGEGYTF
TGTGCCAGCAGCCAAGGATCGGGGGAAGGCTACACCTTC
>14|TRBJ2-3|TRBV6-5|NA|NA
CASRTESHTDTQYF
TGTGCCAGCAGAACAGAATCTCACACAGATACGCAGTATTTT
>15|TRBJ1-3|TRBV4-3|medium-sized|NA
CASSPSRVSGNTIYF
TGCGCCAGCAGCCCATCACGAGTCTCTGGAAACACCATATATTTT
>16|TRBJ2-2|TRBV7-9|NA|TRBD1
CASSPPSGTGLEELFF
TGTGCCAGCAGCCCACCATCAGGGACAGGGCTAGAGGAGCTGTTTTTT
>14|TRBJ1-1|TRBV6-5|once|NA
CASTPGWVITEAFF
TGTGCCAGCACCCCAGGATGGGTGATCACTGAAGCTTTCTTT
>16|TRBJ2-5|TRBV5-1|NA|TRBD2
CASSPPSGRVVETQYF
TGCGCCAGCAGCCCTCCTAGCGGGAGGGTTGTTGAGACCCAGTACTTC
>14|TRBJ2-3|TRBV7-2|NA|NA
CASSLGRVTDTQYF
TGTGCCAGCAGTCTAGGGCGGGTCACAGATACGCAGTATTTT
>12|TRBJ1-1|TRBV28|NA|NA
CASSLTNTEAFF
TGTGCCAGCAGTTTAACTAACACTGAAGCTTTCTTT
>15|TRBJ2-7|TRBV5-4|NA|NA
CASSLDGNRAYEQYF
TGTGCCAGCAGCTTGGATGGGAACAGGGCCTACGAGCAGTACTTC
>15|TRBJ1-1|TRBV5-1|NA|TRBD1
CASSEAGQVNTEAFF
TGCGCCAGCAGTGAGGCGGGACAGGTGAACACTGAAGCTTTCTTT
>14|TRBJ2-2|TRBV7-7|NA|TRBD1
CASSATGITGELFF
TGTGCCAGCAGCGCGACAGGGATAACCGGGGAGCTGTTTTTT
>16|TRBJ2-5|TRBV7-7|NA|NA
CASSLAPGVNAETQYF
TGTGCCAGCAGCTTAGCTCCGGGGGTTAACGCAGAGACCCAGTACTTC
>15|TRBJ2-3|TRBV7-2|NA|TRBD1
CASGNRDRRGDTQYF
TGTGCCAGCGGGAACCGGGACAGACGGGGAGATACGCAGTATTTT
>21|TRBJ1-4|TRBV19|NA|TRBD1
CASTRTGLSNWARSGNEKLFF
TGTGCCAGTACCCGGACAGGGCTGAGCAACTGGGCAAGATCGGGTAATGAAAAACTGTTTTTT
>13|TRBJ1-5|TRBV18|once|TRBD1
CASSTDRGQPQHF
TGTGCCAGCTCAACGGACAGGGGACAGCCCCAGCATTTT
>16|TRBJ1-5|TRBV19|NA|NA
CASTLREGSGNQPQHF
TGTGCCAGTACTCTTAGGGAGGGAAGTGGCAATCAGCCCCAGCATTTT
>15|TRBJ2-1|TRBV19|NA|NA
CASSLDSLSYNEQFF
TGTGCCAGTAGTCTGGACTCCCTCTCCTACAATGAGCAGTTCTTC
>17|TRBJ2-3|TRBV7-8|once|TRBD2
CASSLLAGGRGADTQYF
TGTGCCAGCAGCTTACTAGCGGGGGGAAGGGGAGCAGATACGCAGTATTTT
>15|TRBJ2-7|TRBV5-4|NA|NA
CASSLNLDSYYEQYF
TGTGCCAGCAGCTTGAATTTGGACTCTTACTACGAGCAGTACTTC
>15|TRBJ2-3|TRBV5-5|NA|NA
CASSPSGGHPDTQYF
TGTGCCAGCAGCCCGAGCGGAGGCCACCCAGATACGCAGTATTTT
>15|TRBJ1-3|TRBV7-2|NA|NA
CASSLAGGSGNTIYF
TGTGCCAGCAGCTTAGCGGGGGGCTCTGGAAACACCATATATTTT
>14|TRBJ2-7|TRBV28|NA|NA
CASTQGNALHEQYF
TGTGCCAGCACTCAGGGGAATGCGCTCCACGAGCAGTACTTC
>15|TRBJ1-2|TRBV7-2|NA|NA
CASSGSTLGVRGYTF
TGTGCCAGCAGCGGCTCAACCCTAGGGGTGAGGGGCTACACCTTC
>16|TRBJ1-3|TRBV28|NA|TRBD1
CASSSIWGQGGNTIYF
TGTGCCAGCAGTTCAATTTGGGGACAGGGAGGAAACACCATATATTTT
>14|TRBJ1-2|TRBV5-1|few|NA
CASSLEGGDYGYTF
TGCGCCAGCAGCTTGGAAGGGGGGGACTATGGCTACACCTTC
>13|TRBJ1-1|TRBV30|NA|NA
CAWRWGGDTEAFF
TGTGCCTGGAGATGGGGGGGCGACACTGAAGCTTTCTTT
>14|TRBJ2-7|TRBV7-9|NA|TRBD2
CASSPAGTRGEQYF
TGTGCCAGCAGCCCAGCCGGGACTAGAGGGGAGCAGTACTTC
>14|TRBJ1-5|TRBV4-1|few|TRBD1
CASSLGGTAQPQHF
TGCGCCAGCAGCCTCGGAGGGACAGCTCAGCCCCAGCATTTT
>12|TRBJ2-7|TRBV6-6|NA|NA
CASSPRNYEQYF
TGTGCCAGCAGTCCGAGGAACTACGAGCAGTACTTC
>14|TRBJ2-7|TRBV4-3|NA|TRBD1
CASSQVPRTGPVAF
TGCGCCAGCAGCCAAGTCCCGAGGACAGGGCCCGTTGCGTTC
>15|TRBJ2-1|TRBV5-1|NA|NA
CASSLAGGFGNEQFF
TGCGCCAGCAGCTTGGCCGGGGGTTTCGGCAATGAGCAGTTCTTC
>13|TRBJ2-2|TRBV4-2|few|NA
CASIGGNTGELFF
TGTGCCAGCATAGGGGGGAACACCGGGGAGCTGTTTTTT